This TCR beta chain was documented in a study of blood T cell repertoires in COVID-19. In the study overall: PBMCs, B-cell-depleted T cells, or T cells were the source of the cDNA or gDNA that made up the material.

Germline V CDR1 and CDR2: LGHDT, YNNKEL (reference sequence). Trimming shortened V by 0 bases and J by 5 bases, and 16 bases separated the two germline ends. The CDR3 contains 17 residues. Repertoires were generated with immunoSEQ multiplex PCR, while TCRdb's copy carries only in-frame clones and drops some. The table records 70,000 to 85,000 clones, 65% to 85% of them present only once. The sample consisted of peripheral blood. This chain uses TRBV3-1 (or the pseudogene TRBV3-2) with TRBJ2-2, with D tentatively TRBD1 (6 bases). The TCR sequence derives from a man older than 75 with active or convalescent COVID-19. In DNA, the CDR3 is TGTGCCAGCAGCCAAGATCTGGGGGCCCGTTGGACCGGGGAGCTGTTTTTT. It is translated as CASSQDLGARWTGELFF.